These T cell receptor beta chains were read from a single sample in a study of T cell responses to AZD1222 COVID-19 vaccine. Here immunoSEQ multiplex PCR was the method, and the copy in TCRdb shows in-frame clones only, minus some. The sample records roughly 190,000 clones, 90% to 95% being singletons. Sequenced material: peripheral blood, taken 28 days after the second AZD1222 dose. Source of these receptors: an adult who received the AZD1222 COVID-19 vaccine. CDR3s include the opening cysteine and the closing phenylalanine or tryptophan. D genes are given only for firm matches. Clone size is shown for a subset of rows, as once, few, many or a class of expanded clone.

V: TRBV3-1/TRBV3-2
D: TRBD2
size: NA
J: TRBJ2-1
CDR3: CASSQGRAGGPEQFF
DNA: TGTGCCAGCAGCCAAGGCCGCGCGGGAGGCCCCGAGCAGTTCTTC

V: TRBV6-5
D: NA
size: NA
J: TRBJ1-6
CDR3: CASSYSPMNNSPLHF
DNA: TGTGCCAGCAGTTACTCCCCGATGAATAATTCACCCCTCCACTTT

V: TRBV30
D: NA
size: NA
J: TRBJ2-3
CDR3: CAWSPGTGLITDTQYF
DNA: TGTGCCTGGAGTCCCGGAACGGGACTCATCACAGATACGCAGTATTTT

V: TRBV10-2
D: NA
size: NA
J: TRBJ1-5
CDR3: CASSEQVLQPQHF
DNA: TGCGCCAGCAGTGAACAGGTCCTTCAGCCCCAGCATTTT

V: TRBV29-1
D: NA
size: NA
J: TRBJ1-5
CDR3: CSVVGISSNQPQHF
DNA: TGCAGCGTTGTGGGAATCAGTAGCAATCAGCCCCAGCATTTT

V: TRBV15
D: NA
size: NA
J: TRBJ1-4
CDR3: CATSPRGPLEGEKLFF
DNA: TGTGCCACCAGCCCCAGGGGTCCCCTTGAGGGTGAAAAACTGTTTTTT

V: TRBV5-1
D: TRBD1
size: NA
J: TRBJ2-3
CDR3: CASSFRTGSTDTQYF
DNA: TGCGCCAGCAGCTTCAGGACAGGGAGCACAGATACGCAGTATTTT

V: TRBV4-1
D: TRBD1
size: once
J: TRBJ1-5
CDR3: CASSQPDRVGQPQHF
DNA: TGCGCCAGCAGCCAACCCGACAGGGTGGGACAGCCCCAGCATTTT

V: TRBV5-1
D: NA
size: NA
J: TRBJ2-1
CDR3: CASSLPRDSYNEQFF
DNA: TGCGCCAGCAGCCTCCCGCGGGACTCCTACAATGAGCAGTTCTTC

V: TRBV9
D: NA
size: NA
J: TRBJ2-3
CDR3: CASSATADGDTQYF
DNA: TGTGCCAGCAGCGCCACGGCGGATGGAGATACGCAGTATTTT

V: TRBV7-9
D: NA
size: NA
J: TRBJ2-1
CDR3: CASSLVPLIYNEQFF
DNA: TGTGCCAGCAGCTTAGTCCCGCTTATCTACAATGAGCAGTTCTTC

V: TRBV4-3
D: NA
size: NA
J: TRBJ1-4
CDR3: CASSQDGATNEKLFF
DNA: TGCGCCAGCAGCCAAGACGGAGCAACTAATGAAAAACTGTTTTTT

V: TRBV4-1
D: TRBD1
size: NA
J: TRBJ1-2
CDR3: CASSSRRAGGAANYGYTF
DNA: TGCGCCAGCAGCTCACGGCGGGCAGGGGGGGCCGCTAACTATGGCTACACCTTC

V: TRBV5-6
D: NA
size: NA
J: TRBJ2-1
CDR3: CASSLGQYNEQFF
DNA: TGTGCCAGCAGCTTAGGGCAGTACAATGAGCAGTTCTTC

V: TRBV11-3
D: TRBD2
size: NA
J: TRBJ2-5
CDR3: CASSLGTGGETQYF
DNA: TGTGCCAGCAGCTTGGGGACGGGAGGAGAGACCCAGTACTTC

V: TRBV6-5
D: NA
size: NA
J: TRBJ2-1
CDR3: CASSQGREQFF
DNA: TGTGCCAGCAGCCAGGGACGGGAGCAGTTCTTC

V: TRBV5-1
D: NA
size: NA
J: TRBJ1-4
CDR3: CASSLQATNEKLFF
DNA: TGCGCCAGCAGCCTACAAGCAACTAATGAAAAACTGTTTTTT

V: TRBV7-2
D: TRBD2
size: once
J: TRBJ2-7
CDR3: CASSSGTRSSYEQYF
DNA: TGTGCCAGCAGCTCAGGGACTAGAAGCTCCTACGAGCAGTACTTC

V: TRBV10-3
D: TRBD2
size: NA
J: TRBJ2-1
CDR3: CAISDQTSGSYNEQFF
DNA: TGTGCCATCAGTGACCAGACTAGCGGCTCCTACAATGAGCAGTTCTTC

V: TRBV9
D: NA
size: NA
J: TRBJ1-2
CDR3: CASSPNSGVFYGYTF
DNA: TGTGCCAGCAGCCCCAACTCGGGGGTATTCTATGGCTACACCTTC

V: TRBV7-2
D: NA
size: NA
J: TRBJ1-2
CDR3: CASSLVRSYGYTF
DNA: TGTGCCAGCAGCTTAGTCAGGAGCTATGGCTACACCTTC

V: TRBV7-9
D: NA
size: NA
J: TRBJ1-1
CDR3: CASSLPGAHTEAFF
DNA: TGTGCCAGCAGCTTGCCAGGGGCGCACACTGAAGCTTTCTTT

V: TRBV4-1
D: TRBD1
size: once
J: TRBJ1-5
CDR3: CASSLGQGDQPQHF
DNA: TGCGCCAGCAGCCTAGGACAGGGAGATCAGCCCCAGCATTTT

V: TRBV6-5
D: NA
size: NA
J: TRBJ2-5
CDR3: CASSYLGTNQETQYF
DNA: TGTGCCAGCAGTTACCTCGGGACGAACCAAGAGACCCAGTACTTC

V: TRBV10-3
D: NA
size: NA
J: TRBJ2-3
CDR3: CAISDVAGATDTQYF
DNA: TGTGCCATCAGTGACGTGGCGGGGGCCACAGATACGCAGTATTTT

V: TRBV5-1
D: NA
size: NA
J: TRBJ1-2
CDR3: CASSPIQGAYGYTF
DNA: TGCGCCAGCAGCCCAATACAGGGTGCCTATGGCTACACCTTC

V: TRBV7-9
D: NA
size: NA
J: TRBJ1-5
CDR3: CASSAPGNQPQHF
DNA: TGTGCCAGCAGCGCCCCCGGCAATCAGCCCCAGCATTTT

V: TRBV29-1
D: NA
size: NA
J: TRBJ2-6
CDR3: CSVPVTQGANVLTF
DNA: TGCAGCGTTCCAGTTACTCAGGGGGCCAACGTCCTGACTTTC

V: TRBV19
D: NA
size: once
J: TRBJ1-1
CDR3: CASSIDGRANTEAFF
DNA: TGTGCCAGTAGTATAGATGGGAGGGCGAACACTGAAGCTTTCTTT

V: TRBV18
D: NA
size: NA
J: TRBJ1-4
CDR3: CASSSPTETNEKLFF
DNA: TGTGCCAGCTCTTCCCCTACAGAGACTAATGAAAAACTGTTTTTT

V: TRBV19
D: TRBD1
size: NA
J: TRBJ1-1
CDR3: CASSARQGYTEAFF
DNA: TGTGCCAGTAGTGCGAGACAGGGATACACTGAAGCTTTCTTT

V: TRBV2
D: NA
size: once
J: TRBJ2-2
CDR3: CASSNRRGTGELFF
DNA: TGTGCCAGCAGTAACAGACGGGGAACCGGGGAGCTGTTTTTT

V: TRBV14
D: NA
size: NA
J: TRBJ1-2
CDR3: CASSQDQLLGRYGYTF
DNA: TGTGCCAGCAGCCAAGATCAACTCTTAGGGCGTTATGGCTACACCTTC

V: TRBV2
D: NA
size: NA
J: TRBJ2-1
CDR3: CASSEDGLRNNEQFF
DNA: TGTGCCAGCAGTGAAGACGGCCTTCGTAACAATGAGCAGTTCTTC

V: TRBV5-4
D: TRBD1
size: once
J: TRBJ2-3
CDR3: CASRRPGQRDTQYF
DNA: TGTGCCAGCAGGCGTCCGGGACAGAGGGATACGCAGTATTTT

V: TRBV7-3
D: TRBD1
size: NA
J: TRBJ2-7
CDR3: CASSLGQGSSYEQYF
DNA: TGTGCCAGCAGCTTGGGACAGGGGAGCTCCTACGAGCAGTACTTC

V: TRBV6-5
D: NA
size: NA
J: TRBJ1-1
CDR3: CASKPSAGNTEAFF
DNA: TGTGCCAGCAAACCCTCGGCGGGGAACACTGAAGCTTTCTTT

V: TRBV6-5
D: TRBD1
size: NA
J: TRBJ2-7
CDR3: CASTRTGGYEQYF
DNA: TGTGCCAGCACTAGGACAGGGGGGTACGAGCAGTACTTC

V: TRBV7-2
D: TRBD1
size: NA
J: TRBJ1-4
CDR3: CASSLRDRWPNEKLFF
DNA: TGTGCCAGCAGCTTAAGGGACAGGTGGCCTAATGAAAAACTGTTTTTT

V: TRBV27
D: NA
size: NA
J: TRBJ1-1
CDR3: CASSWTYRAEAFF
DNA: TGTGCCAGCAGCTGGACATACCGCGCTGAAGCTTTCTTT

V: TRBV29-1
D: NA
size: NA
J: TRBJ1-4
CDR3: CSVGEGEKLFF
DNA: TGCAGCGTTGGGGAAGGCGAAAAACTGTTTTTT

V: TRBV11-1
D: TRBD1
size: NA
J: TRBJ2-1
CDR3: CASSFNRGAYNEQFF
DNA: TGTGCCAGCAGCTTCAACAGGGGGGCCTACAATGAGCAGTTCTTC

V: TRBV7-2
D: TRBD1
size: NA
J: TRBJ1-4
CDR3: CASSPDRGGEKLFF
DNA: TGTGCCAGCAGCCCTGACAGGGGAGGAGAAAAACTGTTTTTT

V: TRBV4-1
D: TRBD1
size: NA
J: TRBJ2-7
CDR3: CASSHPGQGAYEQYF
DNA: TGCGCCAGCAGCCACCCGGGACAGGGGGCTTACGAGCAGTACTTC